A selection of T cell receptor beta chains follows, all from one sample in a study of CD8+ T cells in alopecia areata. Repertoires were generated with immunoSEQ multiplex PCR, while TCRdb's copy carries only in-frame clones and drops some. The table includes roughly 220,000 clones, more than 55% detected once. Sample: CD4+ T cells sorted from blood, taken around week 44, from a patient treated with tofacitinib. The receptors originated from a human donor with alopecia areata. CDR3s include the opening cysteine and the closing phenylalanine or tryptophan. The D gene is left open where the match is weak. The size entry is marked missing in some rows and otherwise reads once, few, many or a size class.

size: .
J: TRBJ2-5
length: 16
V: TRBV5-1
D: .
DNA: TGCGCCAGCAGCTTGATGATCGGCGATGGGATTGAGACCCAGTACTTC
CDR3: CASSLMIGDGIETQYF

size: .
J: TRBJ2-5
length: 16
V: TRBV1
D: .
DNA: TGCACCAGCAGCCCAATAGGGCTAGCGGGGGGAGAGACCCAGTACTTC
CDR3: CTSSPIGLAGGETQYF

size: .
J: TRBJ2-3
length: 12
V: TRBV29-1
D: .
DNA: TGCAGCGTTGTTGGGGGGACAGATACGCAGTATTTT
CDR3: CSVVGGTDTQYF

size: .
J: TRBJ2-3
length: 11
V: TRBV29-1
D: .
DNA: TGCAGCGTTCGGAACACAGATACGCAGTATTTT
CDR3: CSVRNTDTQYF

size: few
J: TRBJ2-2
length: 16
V: TRBV29-1
D: TRBD1
DNA: TGCAGCGTACAGGGGGCCCATAGCGGAAGCACCGGGGAGCTGTTTTTT
CDR3: CSVQGAHSGSTGELFF

size: many
J: TRBJ2-5
length: 14
V: TRBV7-9
D: .
DNA: TGTGCCAGCAGTCGGACCGGAGCAGGAGAGACCCAGTACTTC
CDR3: CASSRTGAGETQYF

size: few
J: TRBJ2-2
length: 15
V: TRBV4-3
D: TRBD2
DNA: TGCGCCAGCAGCCGCAATAGCGGGGGGATCGGGGAGCTGTTTTTT
CDR3: CASSRNSGGIGELFF

size: .
J: TRBJ2-5
length: 13
V: TRBV15
D: TRBD2
DNA: TGTGCCACCACCGGGACTACACAAGAGACCCAGTACTTC
CDR3: CATTGTTQETQYF

size: few
J: TRBJ1-6
length: 16
V: TRBV21-1
D: .
DNA: TGTGCCAGCAGCAAATCTATCGTAAGGGATAATTCACCCCTCCACTTT
CDR3: CASSKSIVRDNSPLHF

size: .
J: TRBJ1-5
length: 16
V: TRBV4-1
D: .
DNA: TGCGCCAGCAGCCAAGATGGGGCAGGGGGCAATCAGCCCCAGCATTTT
CDR3: CASSQDGAGGNQPQHF

size: .
J: TRBJ2-1
length: 16
V: TRBV4-3
D: TRBD2
DNA: TGCGCCAGCAGCCAAATTAGCGGGGGGGCCTACAATGAGCAGTTCTTC
CDR3: CASSQISGGAYNEQFF

size: .
J: TRBJ1-2
length: 13
V: TRBV29-1
D: .
DNA: TGCAGCGTTGACTCGCCTCGGATGTATGGCTACACCTTC
CDR3: CSVDSPRMYGYTF

size: .
J: TRBJ2-1
length: 11
V: TRBV29-1
D: .
DNA: TGCAGCGTCGATACAGGCAATGAGCAGTTCTTC
CDR3: CSVDTGNEQFF

size: .
J: TRBJ1-6
length: 15
V: TRBV4-3
D: .
DNA: TGCGCCAGCAGCCAAGAGAATACACGGCACTCACCCCTCCACTTT
CDR3: CASSQENTRHSPLHF

size: .
J: TRBJ2-7
length: 14
V: TRBV27
D: .
DNA: TGTGCCAGCAGTTCTGAGGGGATTCTGGGCGAGCAGTACTTC
CDR3: CASSSEGILGEQYF

size: .
J: TRBJ2-5
length: 14
V: TRBV29-1
D: TRBD2
DNA: TGCAGCGTTGGGACTAGCATCGCTGGAGAGACCCAGTACTTC
CDR3: CSVGTSIAGETQYF

size: many
J: TRBJ2-7
length: 11
V: TRBV4-1
D: .
DNA: TGCGCCAGCAGCCCCTCCTACGAGCAGTACTTC
CDR3: CASSPSYEQYF

size: .
J: TRBJ1-1
length: 11
V: TRBV29-1
D: .
DNA: TGCAGCGTCTCGAGCGGTATTGAAGCTTTCTTT
CDR3: CSVSSGIEAFF

size: .
J: TRBJ2-1
length: 15
V: TRBV5-1
D: TRBD2
DNA: TGCGCCAGCAGCTTTAGAACGGGGGGGAACAATGAGCAGTTCTTC
CDR3: CASSFRTGGNNEQFF

size: .
J: TRBJ1-2
length: 11
V: TRBV29-1
D: .
DNA: TGCAGCGTCCGGGCCCGAGGGGGCTACACCTTC
CDR3: CSVRARGGYTF

size: few
J: TRBJ1-2
length: 15
V: TRBV5-1
D: TRBD1
DNA: TGCGCCAGCAGCAAAGGACAGGGACTCGAATATGGCTACACCTTC
CDR3: CASSKGQGLEYGYTF

size: few
J: TRBJ1-5
length: 13
V: TRBV30
D: .
DNA: TGTGCCTGGAGTAGAGGGGATGTTGAGCCCCAGCATTTT
CDR3: CAWSRGDVEPQHF

size: once
J: TRBJ2-7
length: 13
V: TRBV30
D: TRBD1
DNA: TGTGCCTGGAGTTTACAACAGGGGGGCGAGCAGTACTTC
CDR3: CAWSLQQGGEQYF

size: .
J: TRBJ1-2
length: 15
V: TRBV5-1
D: TRBD1
DNA: TGCGCCAGCAGCTTGGACGCGACAGGGGTCTATGGCTACACCTTC
CDR3: CASSLDATGVYGYTF

size: .
J: TRBJ2-3
length: 21
V: TRBV9
D: TRBD2
DNA: TGTGCCAGCAGCGTGGGACTAGCGGGCCTTCAAGGGTCGTTCCGCACAGATACGCAGTATTTT
CDR3: CASSVGLAGLQGSFRTDTQYF

size: once
J: TRBJ1-5
length: 18
V: TRBV29-1
D: .
DNA: TGCAGCGTTGAAGTAACGAGGGCAGCCCGATATAGCAATCAGCCCCAGCATTTT
CDR3: CSVEVTRAARYSNQPQHF

size: .
J: TRBJ2-3
length: 11
V: TRBV29-1
D: .
DNA: TGCAGCGCTAGGACAGAAGATACGCAGTATTTT
CDR3: CSARTEDTQYF

size: .
J: TRBJ1-4
length: 15
V: TRBV4-1
D: .
DNA: TGCGCCAGCAGCAGGTCCGGGACACCTAATGAAAAACTGTTTTTT
CDR3: CASSRSGTPNEKLFF

size: .
J: TRBJ2-7
length: 15
V: TRBV5-1
D: TRBD1
DNA: TGCGCCAGCAGCACCCCTGGACAGGGTCCCTACGAGCAGTACTTC
CDR3: CASSTPGQGPYEQYF

size: .
J: TRBJ2-2
length: 15
V: TRBV4-3
D: .
DNA: TGCGCCAGCAGCCAAGATTGGAGGGGCACCGGGGAGCTGTTTTTT
CDR3: CASSQDWRGTGELFF

size: few
J: TRBJ2-7
length: 12
V: TRBV29-1
D: TRBD2
DNA: TGCAGTGCCGGGGGGTTTTCCTACGAGCAGTACTTC
CDR3: CSAGGFSYEQYF

size: few
J: TRBJ1-1
length: 14
V: TRBV5-1
D: TRBD1
DNA: TGCGCCAGCAGCCCCGGGACAGTGAACACTGAAGCTTTCTTT
CDR3: CASSPGTVNTEAFF

size: .
J: TRBJ1-5
length: 14
V: TRBV7-9
D: .
DNA: TGTGCCAGCAGTTTAAGCGGGGGGGATCAGCCCCAGCATTTT
CDR3: CASSLSGGDQPQHF

size: .
J: TRBJ1-4
length: 14
V: TRBV30
D: .
DNA: TGTGCCTGGAGTGAGGGCAGTATGGGAGAAAAACTGTTTTTT
CDR3: CAWSEGSMGEKLFF

size: .
J: TRBJ2-3
length: 16
V: TRBV7-2
D: TRBD2
DNA: TGTGCCAGCAGCTTAGGACCGGCAGCGGGGTCAGATACGCAGTATTTT
CDR3: CASSLGPAAGSDTQYF

size: .
J: TRBJ1-6
length: 15
V: TRBV10-3
D: .
DNA: TGTGCCATCAGTGAGTCGCCGGGTTATAATTCACCCCTCCACTTT
CDR3: CAISESPGYNSPLHF

size: .
J: TRBJ2-7
length: 13
V: TRBV6-6
D: .
DNA: TGTGCCACCCTAATTGGGGGCTCCTACGAGCAGTACTTC
CDR3: CATLIGGSYEQYF